This TCR beta chain was profiled in a study of cytomegalovirus exposure and HLA in healthy donors. Study results and limitations: Most TCR beta V segments were productive about 90% or about 30% of the time in an earlier analysis. In a later analysis, TCR beta V- and J-gene trimming showed a link to a missense DCLRE1C variant. Looking again later, the authors saw that most CMV-associated TCR beta chains seemed HLA-restricted.

60 Vbeta and 13 Jbeta primers were used in PCR. TCRdb's copy holds only in-frame clones and misses some; the assay was immunoSEQ multiplex PCR. The data show about 150,000 clones, with roughly 80% seen just once and around 1.7% held by the top ten. The CDR3 length is 16 residues. Germline V gene lookup returns CDR1 SGHRS and CDR2 YFSETQ. Trimming removed 6 bases at V and 5 bases at J, with 21 bases between. Worth noting for this clone: Antigen specificity is unknown.

The rearrangement uses TRBV5-1 and TRBJ2-1; perhaps TRBD2 as D (6 bases). Sequenced material: PBMCs. The receptor was derived from a middle-aged woman in good health and CMV-seronegative. Here the CDR3 reads CASTHLEGPRDNEQFF. The CDR3 DNA follows: TGCGCCAGCACCCACCTGGAGGGGCCCCGGGACAATGAGCAGTTCTTC.